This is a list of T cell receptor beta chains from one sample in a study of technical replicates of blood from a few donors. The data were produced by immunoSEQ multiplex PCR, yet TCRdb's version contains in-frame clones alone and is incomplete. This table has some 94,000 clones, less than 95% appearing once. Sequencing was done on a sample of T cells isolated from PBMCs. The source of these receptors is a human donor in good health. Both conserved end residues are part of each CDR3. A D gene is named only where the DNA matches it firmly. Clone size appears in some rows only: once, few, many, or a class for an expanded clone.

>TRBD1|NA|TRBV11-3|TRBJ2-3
TGTGCCAGCGGAAGGGGACAGGGGGCTGGCACAGATACGCAGTATTTT
CASGRGQGAGTDTQYF
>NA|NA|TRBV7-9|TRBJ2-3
TGTGCCAGCAGCTTTACGATACCTAGCGAAGCCACAGATACGCAGTATTTT
CASSFTIPSEATDTQYF
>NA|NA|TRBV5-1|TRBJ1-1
TGCGCCAGCAGCTCCCCAAGGGAGGGGAACATGAACACTGAAGCTTTCTTT
CASSSPREGNMNTEAFF
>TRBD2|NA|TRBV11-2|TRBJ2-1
TGTGCCAGCAGCTTAGTGGGGGTTACTAGCGGCAATGAGCAGTTCTTC
CASSLVGVTSGNEQFF
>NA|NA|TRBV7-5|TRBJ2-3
TGTGTCAGAAGCTTAGATCAGCGGGAGGGCCTTGGCACAGATACGCAGTATTTT
CVRSLDQREGLGTDTQYF
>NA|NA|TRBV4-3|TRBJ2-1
TGCGCCAGCAGCCTCCTCAGTGGCTACAATGAGCAGTTCTTC
CASSLLSGYNEQFF
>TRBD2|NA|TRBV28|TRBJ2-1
TGTGCCAGCAGGACGGCGGGAGGGAACTCCTACAATGAGCAGTTCTTC
CASRTAGGNSYNEQFF
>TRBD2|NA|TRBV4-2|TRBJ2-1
TGTGCCAGCAGCCAAGGGCAGGGGACTAGCGGATACAATGAGCAGTTCTTC
CASSQGQGTSGYNEQFF
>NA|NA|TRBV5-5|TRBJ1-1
TGTGCCAGCAGCTTTAACACGAACACTGAAGCTTTCTTT
CASSFNTNTEAFF
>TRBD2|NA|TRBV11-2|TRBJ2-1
TGTGCCAGCAGCTTACTCGGGACTACTAAAAGGAATGAGCAGTTCTTC
CASSLLGTTKRNEQFF
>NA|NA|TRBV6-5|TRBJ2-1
TGTGCCAGCCGAGGCTACCCGGGGAATGAGCAGTTCTTC
CASRGYPGNEQFF
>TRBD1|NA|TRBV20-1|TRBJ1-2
TGCAGTGCTTGGACAGGCGGTGGCTACACCTTC
CSAWTGGGYTF
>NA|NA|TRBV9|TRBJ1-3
TGTGCCAGCAGCGCGGGGGACGGGACCTCTGGAAACACCATATATTTT
CASSAGDGTSGNTIYF
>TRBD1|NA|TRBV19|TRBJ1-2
TGTGCCAGTAGTAATGGGGACAGTCCTAACTATGGCTACACCTTC
CASSNGDSPNYGYTF
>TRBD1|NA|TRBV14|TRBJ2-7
TGTGCCAGCAGTGTTCGGACAGGGGGATCCTACGAGCAGTACTTC
CASSVRTGGSYEQYF
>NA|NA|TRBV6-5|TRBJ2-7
TGTGCCAGCAGTTCCTTCCACGAGCAGTACTTC
CASSSFHEQYF
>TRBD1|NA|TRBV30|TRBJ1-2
TGTGCCTGGGGGACAGGCTATGGCTACACCTTC
CAWGTGYGYTF
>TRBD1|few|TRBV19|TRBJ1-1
TGTGCCTCTCTAGGACAGGGCTCTGAAGCTTTCTTT
CASLGQGSEAFF
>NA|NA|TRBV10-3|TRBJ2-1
TGTGCCATCAGTGAGCAGGCGCCCTACAATGAGCAGTTCTTC
CAISEQAPYNEQFF
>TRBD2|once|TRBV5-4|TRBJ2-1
TGTGCCAGCAGCCTTAGCGGGACGGTCAATGAGCAGTTCTTC
CASSLSGTVNEQFF
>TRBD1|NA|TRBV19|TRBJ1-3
TGTGCCAGTCGATCGGACAGGATAATCTCTGGAAACACCATATATTTT
CASRSDRIISGNTIYF
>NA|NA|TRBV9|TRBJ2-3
TGTGCCAGCAGCGTAGTGGGGGCAGGGGCCCCCACAGATACGCAGTATTTT
CASSVVGAGAPTDTQYF
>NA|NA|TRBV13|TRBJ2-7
TGTGCCAGCAGCGCCCTAACCTACGAGCAGTACTTC
CASSALTYEQYF
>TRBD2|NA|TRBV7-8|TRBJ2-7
TGTGCCAGCAGCTCGGGCCTAGCGGGGATAATATACGAGCAGTACTTC
CASSSGLAGIIYEQYF
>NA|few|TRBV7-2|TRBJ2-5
TGTGCCAGCAGCTTAGCTATAGGGGCCGAGACCCAGTACTTC
CASSLAIGAETQYF
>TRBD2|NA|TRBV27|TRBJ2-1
TGTGCCAGTGGACTAGCGGTCTACAATGAGCAGTTCTTC
CASGLAVYNEQFF
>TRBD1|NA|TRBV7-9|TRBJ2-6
TGTGCCAGGTCACAGGGGGCTTCTGGGGCCAACGTCCTGACTTTC
CARSQGASGANVLTF
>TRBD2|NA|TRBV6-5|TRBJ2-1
TGTGCCAGCAGAAGGGGACTAGGATACAATGAGCAGTTCTTC
CASRRGLGYNEQFF
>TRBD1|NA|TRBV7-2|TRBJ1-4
TGTGCCAGCAGCATGACAGGGGGCCCTAATGAAAAACTGTTTTTT
CASSMTGGPNEKLFF
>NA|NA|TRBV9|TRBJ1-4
TGTGCCAGCAGCGTATACCCCCATGCTACAGATGAAAAACTGTTTTTT
CASSVYPHATDEKLFF
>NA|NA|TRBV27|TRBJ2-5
TGTGCCAGCCAAAGCGGACTCCAAGAGACCCAGTACTTC
CASQSGLQETQYF
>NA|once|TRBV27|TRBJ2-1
TGTGCCAGCAGCTCTAGGGGCCCACACAATGAGCAGTTCTTC
CASSSRGPHNEQFF
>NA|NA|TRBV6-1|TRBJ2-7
TGTGCCAGCAGTGAATATAGGGGCTCCTACGAGCAGTACTTC
CASSEYRGSYEQYF
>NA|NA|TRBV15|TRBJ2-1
TGTGCCACCGGGGAGGGGGGGAATGAGCAGTTCTTC
CATGEGGNEQFF
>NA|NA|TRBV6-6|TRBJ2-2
TGTGCCAGCAAGGACAGTTCAAACACCGGGGAGCTGTTTTTT
CASKDSSNTGELFF
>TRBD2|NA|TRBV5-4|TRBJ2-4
TGTGCCAGCAGCTCGGCGACTAGCGGGACGGACATTCAGTACTTC
CASSSATSGTDIQYF